The 15 T cell receptor beta chains in this list originate from one sample, sequenced in a study of a mutant IDH1 vaccine in newly diagnosed glioma. The assay was immunoSEQ multiplex PCR, and TCRdb's table has in-frame clones only and misses some. The table lists approximately 82,000 clones, 85% of them singletons. Described time point: week 23, last vaccination. Every single dose of the vaccine, 300 ug of mutant IDH1 20-mer peptide, came with topical imiquimod. Their specific antigens are unknown. The source material was PBMCs, sampled from a glioma patient whose treatment included an IDH1 peptide vaccine. These receptors were obtained from a man between 25 and 39 years old with glioma. Some clones in this sample may be carry-over from other donors' samples.

This sequence joins TRBV7-9 and TRBJ1-2, with D uncertain. The CDR3 extends over 13 amino acids. V was trimmed by 8 bases and J by 4 bases, leaving 14 bases between them. Per germline, CDR1 SEHNR and CDR2 FQNEAQ (reference sequence). The CDR3 DNA is TGTGCCAGCTCTCGAGGAGTCAGCTATGGCTACACCTTC. This sequence encodes CASSRGVSYGYTF.

The rearrangement uses TRBV19 and TRBJ2-1; the match to TRBD1 covers 10 bases. Germline V gives CDR1 LNHDA, CDR2 SQIVND (reference sequence). Germline trimming cut 5 bases from V and 8 bases from J; bases unmatched to any gene: 6. The CDR3 loop spans 14 amino acids. The CDR3 reads CASSYGQGGHEQFF. DNA of the CDR3: TGTGCCAGTAGTTACGGACAGGGGGGCCATGAGCAGTTCTTC.

V usage is TRBV7-6 and J usage is TRBJ1-6; perhaps TRBD1 as D (5 bases). The V end lost 5 bases, the J end lost 0 bases, and 11 bases lay between the germline ends. CDR3 size: 16 residues. In germline, CDR1 is SGHVS, CDR2 FNYEAQ. The CDR3 DNA reads as TGTGCCAGCAGCCACAGGCCGAGCTCCTATAATTCACCCCTCCACTTT. It yields the protein CASSHRPSSYNSPLHF.

The chain employs TRBV18 and TRBJ1-3; the D gene is possibly TRBD1 (5 bases). Trimming removed 10 bases from V and 0 bases from J, with 13 bases in between. The CDR3 totals 14 residues. Germline loops: CDR1 KGHSH, CDR2 LQKENI. The CDR3 region is CATSSGSSGNTIYF. The CDR3 DNA is TGTGCCACCTCCTCAGGGAGCTCTGGAAACACCATATATTTT.

Written as DNA, the CDR3 is TGTGCCACCAAGAATGGACTGTACTCCTACGAGCAGTACTTC. Protein product: CATKNGLYSYEQYF. The chain recombines TRBV6-1 with TRBJ2-7; tentative D call: TRBD2 (5 bases). The CDR3 spans 14 residues. Germline CDR1 is MNHNS and CDR2 is SASEGT. V lost 10 bases and J lost 0, with 16 bases in between.

V gene TRBV7-2 combines with J gene TRBJ1-6; D is undetermined. This CDR3 region has 15 residues. Looked up from germline, CDR1 is SGHTA and CDR2 is FQGNSA. Trimming pared 6 bases from V and 13 bases from J, leaving 22 bases between. The DNA of the CDR3 is TGTGCCAGCAGTCCTGGTCGGCCAGGCTATCGGCCCCTCCACTTT. Residues: CASSPGRPGYRPLHF.

The V gene is TRBV28, the J gene TRBJ2-7; the match to TRBD1 covers 11 bases. Germline CDR1 is MDHEN and CDR2 is SYDVKM. This CDR3 spans 15 amino acids. V trimming: 8 bases; J trimming: 2 bases; junction bases outside the gene matches: 8. DNA for the CDR3: TGTGCCAGCTACAGCCTGGGACAGGGGGCCTACGAGCAGTACTTC. It specifies CASYSLGQGAYEQYF. Looking up the rest from reference TRBV28 and TRBJ2-7 gives the full variable domain: DVKVTQSSRYLVKRTGEKVFLECVQDMDHENMFWYRQDPGLGLRLIYFSYDVKMKEKGDIPEGYSVSREKKERFSLILESASTNQTSMYLCASYSLGQGAYEQYFGPGTRLTVT.

The chain couples TRBV30 to TRBJ1-3, with 7 bases aligning to TRBD1. Germline V gene sequence: CDR1 GTSNPN, CDR2 SVGIG (reference sequence). V shed 5 bases, J shed 0 bases, and the junction held 4 bases outside the gene matches. The CDR3 spans 14 residues. CDR3 region: CAWSGTASGNTIYF. CDR3 nucleotides: TGTGCCTGGTCAGGGACAGCCTCTGGAAACACCATATATTTT.

This clone has a single count. This chain uses TRBV7-8 with TRBJ2-5, with TRBD2 matching over 12 bases. In germline, CDR1 is SGHVS, CDR2 FQNEAQ. Trimming removed 2 bases from V and 5 bases from J; junction bases left unmatched: 6. This CDR3 contains 16 residues. CDR3 coding DNA: TGTGCCAGCAGCTTAAGGACTAGCGGGATAAGGGAGACCCAGTACTTC. It encodes CASSLRTSGIRETQYF.

This rearrangement joins TRBV7-9 to TRBJ2-7; D gene uncertain. This CDR3 region has 14 residues. Germline V CDR1 and CDR2: SEHNR, FQNEAQ (reference sequence). Trimming removed 8 bases at V and 3 bases at J, with 17 bases between. Here the CDR3 reads CASSTREKVYEQYF. CDR3 DNA: TGTGCCAGCTCGACGCGAGAGAAAGTCTACGAGCAGTACTTC.

The CDR3 DNA reads TGTGCCAGCAGCTTAGTCTCACAGGGAGGGTCCTACGAGCAGTACTTC. Its translation is CASSLVSQGGSYEQYF. This chain uses TRBV11-2 with TRBJ2-7; D is perhaps TRBD2 (7 bases). This CDR3 region has 16 residues. V lost 1 base to trimming and J lost 1 base, with 14 bases between them. Germline CDR1 is SGHAT and CDR2 is FQNNGV.

In this sample, this clone turned up once. V and J are TRBV25-1 and TRBJ2-7; D might be TRBD2 (6 bases). V dropped 4 bases and J dropped 3 bases, with 16 bases sitting between them. This CDR3 is 15 amino acids long. Germline CDR1 MGHDK, CDR2 SYGVNS. The CDR3 sequence is CASSGSPSGDYEQYF. In DNA form, the CDR3 reads TGTGCCAGCAGTGGCTCCCCCTCGGGGGACTACGAGCAGTACTTC.

Of note for this clone: The same CDR3 can be traced to other DNA sequences in this sample. V and J are TRBV5-5 and TRBJ1-2, with TRBD1 as a possible D gene (5 bases). The CDR3 covers 17 residues. The germline V gene encodes CDR1 SGHKS and CDR2 YYEKEE (reference sequence). Trimming took off 4 bases at V and 13 bases at J, with 32 bases between the two ends. CDR3 nucleotides: TGTGCCAGCAGCCCAGATTTTGAGGCCGGGGGTTCAACTCGGTCCACCTTC. The encoded protein is CASSPDFEAGGSTRSTF.

The rearrangement links TRBV5-1 to TRBJ2-5; either TRBD1 or TRBD2 may supply D (6 bases each). Germline V gene sequence: CDR1 SGHRS, CDR2 YFSETQ. V lost 6 bases, J lost 4 bases, and 19 bases lay in between. The CDR3 has 15 amino acids. CDR3 in DNA: TGCGCCAGCACCCCCGGAGGGGGGCTCGGAGAGACCCAGTACTTC. Protein: CASTPGGGLGETQYF.

The chain has TRBV19 and TRBJ1-1; a possible D gene is TRBD1 (6 bases). The CDR3 is made up of 14 amino acids. The germline CDR1 and CDR2 sequences are LNHDA and SQIVND (reference sequence). Trimming stripped 7 bases from V and 2 bases from J, with 14 bases between. The CDR3 nucleotides read TGTGCCAGTAAAGTGACAGGTAGAAACACTGAAGCTTTCTTT. This gives the protein CASKVTGRNTEAFF.